What follows are 3 T cell receptor beta chains derived from one specimen sequenced in a study of blood T cell repertoires in COVID-19. Measured with immunoSEQ multiplex PCR; TCRdb has only the in-frame clones, and not every one. The data contain roughly 120,000 clones, around 85% of them seen just once; the ten biggest clones take up 2.5% to 3%. Source material: peripheral blood. The receptors originated from a man in his fifties or sixties with acute or convalescent COVID-19.

As DNA, the CDR3 is TGTGCCACCAGCAGAGATCCGGGGGGCTACACCTTC. Translated, it gives CATSRDPGGYTF. The chain recombines TRBV15 with TRBJ1-2; no firm D call. The germline V gene has CDR1 LNHNV and CDR2 YYDKDF (reference sequence). Trimming removed 0 bases from V and 8 bases from J, with 7 bases in between. This CDR3 is 12 amino acids long.

V is TRBV7-9 and J is TRBJ1-2, with 12 bases identical to TRBD1. The CDR3 loop spans 16 amino acids. Germline assignment: CDR1 SEHNR and CDR2 FQNEAQ (reference sequence). V gave up 1 base and J gave up 2 bases; unmatched junction bases: 2. The CDR3 loop reads CASSLVGQGANYGYTF. For the CDR3, the DNA is TGTGCCAGCAGCTTAGTGGGACAGGGGGCAAACTATGGCTACACCTTC.

To note about this clone: The same CDR3 also results from other DNA sequences found in this sample. This chain links TRBV4-1 with TRBJ2-6; tentatively, D is TRBD1 (6 bases). The CDR3 extends over 15 amino acids. V was clipped by 3 bases and J by 0 bases, with 6 bases between them. CDR1 is MGHRA and CDR2 is YSYEKL in the germline V gene. For the CDR3, the DNA is TGCGCCAGCAGCCAGGACAGCTCTGGGGCCAACGTCCTGACTTTC. This translates into CASSQDSSGANVLTF.